These 23 T cell receptor beta chains were sequenced from one sample in a study of T cell responses to AZD1222 COVID-19 vaccine. Profiling relied on immunoSEQ multiplex PCR, and the TCRdb table lists in-frame clones only, not all of them. The sample shows about 85,000 clones, roughly nine tenths of them seen only once. The material was peripheral blood, obtained on day 0 of AZD1222 vaccination. The receptor source for this set is an adult in good health.

This sequence joins TRBV11-3 and TRBJ2-1; 13 bases map to TRBD2. The CDR3 runs to 15 residues. Trimming at V came to 4 bases and at J to 6 bases, leaving 3 bases not matched to a gene. The V gene's germline CDR1 is SGHNT and CDR2 YENEEA. CDR3 residues: CASSSGLAGINEQFF. As DNA, the CDR3 is TGTGCCAGCAGCTCGGGACTAGCGGGAATCAATGAGCAGTTCTTC.

The chain combines TRBV4-1 with TRBJ1-1; TRBD1 matches 11 bases. V lost 10 bases and J lost 4; bases outside the gene matches: 8. The CDR3 runs 14 residues. Germline V gene lookup returns CDR1 MGHRA and CDR2 YSYEKL. The CDR3 protein is CATSGTGGSTEAFF. The CDR3 region has the DNA TGCGCCACCTCGGGGACAGGGGGTAGCACTGAAGCTTTCTTT.

The chain uses TRBV28 and TRBJ1-2, with D possibly being TRBD1 (6 bases). V was clipped by 6 bases and J by 4 bases, with 12 bases between them. The CDR3 covers 13 residues. Germline V lookup: CDR1 MDHEN, CDR2 SYDVKM. Here the CDR3 DNA reads TGTGCCAGCAGACAGACAGGCGTCTATGGCTACACCTTC. Translation gives CASRQTGVYGYTF.

V gene TRBV6-5 combines with J gene TRBJ2-1; D is ambiguous. Germline V gene lookup returns CDR1 MNHEY and CDR2 SVGAGI. The CDR3 loop spans 12 amino acids. The V gene lost 6 bases and the J gene lost 8 bases, with 11 bases spanning the gap. The CDR3: CASSPALDEQFF. The CDR3 DNA reads TGTGCCAGCAGCCCCGCCCTGGATGAGCAGTTCTTC.

This clone was observed once. The chain joins TRBV5-5 to TRBJ2-6, with a tentative D call TRBD1 (5 bases). This CDR3 has 15 residues. Trimming took off 1 base at V and 3 bases at J, with 8 bases between the two ends. Germline CDR1 and CDR2: SGHKS and YYEKEE (reference sequence). This CDR3 is CASSLRGGGANVLTF. The CDR3 DNA follows: TGTGCCAGCAGCTTGAGGGGCGGTGGGGCCAACGTCCTGACTTTC. Based on the CDR3 plus reference TRBV5-5 and TRBJ2-6, the full variable domain is DAGVTQSPTHLIKTRGQQVTLRCSPISGHKSVSWYQQVLGQGPQFIFQYYEKEERGRGNFPDRFSARQFPNYSSELNVNALLLGDSALYLCASSLRGGGANVLTFGAGSRLTVL.

CDR3 nucleotide sequence: TGTGCCAGCAGTTACAGTGCCACTGAAGCTTTCTTT. Protein product: CASSYSATEAFF. The V gene is TRBV6-6, the J gene TRBJ1-1; D not resolved. The CDR3 extends over 12 amino acids. The germline gives CDR1 MNHNY, CDR2 SVGAGI (reference sequence). V lost 2 bases and J lost 4, with 5 bases in between.

The chain carries TRBV28 and TRBJ1-1; 8 positions agree with TRBD1. V trimming: 8 bases; J trimming: 1 base; junction bases outside the gene matches: 15. The CDR3 totals 17 residues. CDR1 and CDR2 (germline): MDHEN, SYDVKM. CDR3 in DNA: TGTGCCAGCCAAGCCTCCGGGACAGGTAACCCGAACACTGAAGCTTTCTTT. This codes for CASQASGTGNPNTEAFF.

This clone was counted once. The chain employs TRBV7-3 and TRBJ1-6; 7 bases are a match to TRBD1. V shed 5 bases, J shed 3 bases, and the junction held 4 bases outside the gene matches. This CDR3 is built from 15 residues. Germline lookup yields CDR1 SGHTA and CDR2 FQGTGA. The CDR3, as DNA: TGTGCCAGCAGCGGATCAGGGGGCTATAATTCACCCCTCCACTTT. Its translation: CASSGSGGYNSPLHF.

V gene TRBV29-1 combines with J gene TRBJ1-1; a weak D match, TRBD1 (5 bases). The germline V gene encodes CDR1 SQVTM and CDR2 ANQGSEA. The CDR3 is made up of 15 amino acids. V lost 1 base and J lost 1, with 13 bases in between. The chain's CDR3 is CSVEAGLQPNTEAFF. In nucleotides, the CDR3 is TGCAGCGTTGAAGCGGGACTTCAACCGAACACTGAAGCTTTCTTT.

The chain is built from TRBV11-2 and TRBJ1-2; D may be TRBD1 (6 bases). The CDR3 extends over 15 amino acids. The ends were cut back, 0 bases at V and 8 bases at J, with 16 bases in the middle. Germline CDR1 SGHAT, CDR2 FQNNGV. In nucleotides, the CDR3 is TGTGCCAGCAGCTTAGAAGTACAGGGAGGTCGGGGCTACACCTTC. This encodes CASSLEVQGGRGYTF.

The chain recombines TRBV24-1 with TRBJ2-3; the D gene could be TRBD1 or TRBD2 (5 bases each). The V gene lost 7 bases and the J gene lost 6 bases, with 13 bases spanning the gap. The CDR3 consists of 13 residues. Germline V gene lookup returns CDR1 KGHDR and CDR2 SFDVKD. CDR3 bases: TGTGCCACCAGGAGGGGCGCTGGGGATACGCAGTATTTT. Translated: CATRRGAGDTQYF.

The V and J genes are TRBV19 and TRBJ2-7, with 11 bases aligning to TRBD2. The J segment lost 4 bases and the V segment lost 2 bases, leaving 13 bases of the junction unmatched. Germline values: CDR1 LNHDA, CDR2 SQIVND (reference sequence). This CDR3 has 18 amino acids. For the CDR3, the DNA is TGTGCCAGTAGTATACGACTAGCGGGAACCTCTATGGGTTACGAGCAGTACTTC. This translates into CASSIRLAGTSMGYEQYF.

V is TRBV6-5 and J is TRBJ2-2; 7 bases line up with TRBD1. The J segment lost 3 bases and the V segment lost 6 bases, leaving 7 bases of the junction unmatched. Per the germline V gene, CDR1 is MNHEY and CDR2 is SVGAGI. This CDR3 is 15 amino acids long. The CDR3 reads CASRQTGMDTGELFF. In DNA form, the CDR3 reads TGTGCCAGCAGACAGACAGGGATGGACACCGGGGAGCTGTTTTTT.

The chain links TRBV6-5 to TRBJ1-5; 8 bases fit TRBD1. The CDR3 runs 14 residues. Germline CDR1 MNHEY, CDR2 SVGAGI. V lost 5 bases, J lost 3 bases, and 3 bases stayed unmatched. In DNA, the CDR3 is TGTGCCAGCAGTCGACAGGGGAACAATCAGCCCCAGCATTTT. Its translation is CASSRQGNNQPQHF.

A single count supports this clone. This chain joins TRBV6-5 and TRBJ1-5; a weak D match, TRBD1 (5 bases). CDR3 length: 16 residues. Germline CDR1 and CDR2: MNHEY and SVGAGI. V was shortened by 2 bases and J by 6 bases, with 17 bases between the two germline ends. The CDR3 is CASSYEDPTRGQPQHF. CDR3 DNA sequence: TGTGCCAGCAGTTACGAGGACCCTACAAGGGGTCAGCCCCAGCATTTT.

This rearrangement joins TRBV5-6 to TRBJ1-1, with no clear D. Germline CDR1 reads SGHDT; CDR2 reads YYEEEE. CDR3 length: 14 residues. V lost 1 base and J lost 6, with 13 bases in between. The CDR3 nucleotides are TGTGCCAGCAGCTTGCCCTACCGTCAGCCTGAAGCTTTCTTT. Its protein is CASSLPYRQPEAFF.

This chain uses TRBV28 with TRBJ2-7; 10 positions match TRBD1. There are 14 residues in the CDR3. Germline V gene data show CDR1 as MDHEN and CDR2 as SYDVKM. Trimming took 7 bases from V and 3 from J; bases not matched to a gene: 6. The CDR3, as DNA: TGTGCCAGCATCGCGGGACAGGGGTTCTACGAGCAGTACTTC. It is translated as CASIAGQGFYEQYF.

V usage is TRBV7-9 and J usage is TRBJ1-3; 8 positions agree with TRBD1. Germline V gives CDR1 SEHNR, CDR2 FQNEAQ (reference sequence). V was clipped by 4 bases and J by 1 base; unmatched bases: 3. This CDR3 is built from 15 residues. CDR3 DNA sequence: TGTGCCAGCAGCTCGGACAGGGATTCTGGAAACACCATATATTTT. Its translation is CASSSDRDSGNTIYF. Full variable domain (remainder filled in from reference TRBV7-9 and TRBJ1-3): DTGVSQNPRHKITKRGQNVTFRCDPISEHNRLYWYRQTLGQGPEFLTYFQNEAQLEKSRLLSDRFSAERPKGSFSTLEIQRTEQGDSAMYLCASSSDRDSGNTIYFGEGSWLTVV.

The V and J genes are TRBV28 and TRBJ2-7; 7 bases match TRBD1. Germline loops: CDR1 MDHEN, CDR2 SYDVKM. V lost 6 bases and J lost 3; bases outside the gene matches: 14. The length of the CDR3 is 16 residues. CDR3 loop: CASSPSTGEIYYEQYF. CDR3 in DNA: TGTGCCAGCAGCCCATCCACAGGGGAGATTTACTACGAGCAGTACTTC.

The chain carries TRBV19 and TRBJ1-6; 8 bases are a match to TRBD1. The CDR3 has 15 amino acids. With V trimmed by 7 bases and J by 5 bases, 7 bases remained unmatched. Germline lookup yields CDR1 LNHDA and CDR2 SQIVND (reference sequence). The CDR3 sequence: CASTTLQGDNSPLHF. The CDR3 DNA is TGTGCCAGTACTACGCTACAGGGGGATAATTCACCCCTCCACTTT.

The V and J genes are TRBV5-1 and TRBJ2-1; D is unresolved. The V end lost 4 bases, the J end lost 3 bases, and 14 bases lay between the germline ends. Germline V gene sequence: CDR1 SGHRS, CDR2 YFSETQ. The CDR3 runs 15 residues. CDR3 in amino acids: CASSPSITRYNEQFF. The CDR3 DNA sequence: TGCGCCAGCAGCCCTTCAATAACCCGCTACAATGAGCAGTTCTTC.

CDR3 sequence reads: CASSSSGAGNQPQHF. The CDR3 nucleotides are TGTGCCAGCAGCTCCTCCGGGGCTGGGAATCAGCCCCAGCATTTT. The rearrangement joins TRBV5-6 to TRBJ1-5, with TRBD1 as a possible D gene (5 bases). The CDR3 runs to 15 residues. Germline CDR1 is SGHDT and CDR2 is YYEEEE. The ends were cut back, 3 bases at V and 4 bases at J, with 14 bases in the middle.

This clone came up once. This chain connects TRBV7-9 to TRBJ2-1; possibly TRBD2 for D (5 bases). The germline V and J ends were trimmed by 5 bases and 0 bases, with 14 bases remaining between them. This CDR3 is 16 amino acids long. Per germline, CDR1 SEHNR and CDR2 FQNEAQ (reference sequence). The CDR3 region has the DNA TGTGCCAGCAGCCCCCCTTCGGGGAGCTCCTACAATGAGCAGTTCTTC. Translated: CASSPPSGSSYNEQFF. The variable domain in full, completed from reference TRBV7-9 and TRBJ2-1, reads DTGVSQNPRHKITKRGQNVTFRCDPISEHNRLYWYRQTLGQGPEFLTYFQNEAQLEKSRLLSDRFSAERPKGSFSTLEIQRTEQGDSAMYLCASSPPSGSSYNEQFFGPGTRLTVL.